The present entry profiles one T cell receptor (beta chain) with its context. Germline CDR1 is SNHLY and CDR2 is FYNNEI. V gave up 0 bases and J gave up 8 bases, with 10 bases separating them. The CDR3 has 13 residues. Splitting of each subset's genomic DNA was done evenly across several immunoSEQ plates. Data came from immunoSEQ multiplex PCR; TCRdb stores just in-frame clones and leaves some out. The sample records about 510,000 clones, almost 80% being singletons. The entry originates in a study of shared clonotypes between healthy human individuals. Specimen: PBMCs. The origin of this receptor is a woman aged 40 to 49 in good health. Some clones in this sample may be carry-over from other donors' samples. This chain links TRBV2 with TRBJ1-1, with D perhaps TRBD1 (5 bases). The CDR3 is CASSEAHRLEAFF. The CDR3 DNA reads as TGTGCCAGCAGTGAAGCGCACAGGTTGGAAGCTTTCTTT.